This record looks at one T cell receptor (beta chain) sequence and its context. The sample is drawn from a study of blood T cell repertoires in COVID-19. Study in general: Sites in the United States, Italy and Spain provided acute and convalescent COVID-19 samples. From T cells, B-cell-depleted T cells, or PBMCs came the material, which was cDNA or gDNA.

Produced via immunoSEQ multiplex PCR; TCRdb's table is partial and in-frame only. Of roughly 200,000 clones listed, about nine tenths are singletons. The V gene's germline CDR1 is MNHEY and CDR2 SVGAGI. This CDR3 has 15 amino acids. V was pared by 4 bases and J by 0 bases, with 3 bases of the junction left unmatched. This receptor was obtained from a man aged 35 to 55 with acute or convalescent COVID-19. Sequenced input: peripheral blood. The chain joins TRBV6-5 to TRBJ1-5; 7 nucleotides agree with TRBD1. The CDR3 coding sequence is TGTGCCAGCAGTTCACAGGGGTATAGCAATCAGCCCCAGCATTTT. Translation: CASSSQGYSNQPQHF.